This is a list of T cell receptor beta chains from one sample in a study of human versus mouse CDR3 diversity and MHC coevolution. Libraries were prepared by immunoSEQ multiplex PCR; TCRdb keeps only in-frame clonotypes and omits some of them. The data hold roughly 81,000 clones, with 85% to 95% observed a single time. The sequencing input was naive CD4+ T cells from blood. The receptors shown here come from a person aged 25 to 75 in good health. Both conserved end residues are part of each CDR3. The order of the fields is V gene, clone size, J gene, D gene, CDR3 protein, CDR3 DNA. A D gene is named only where the DNA matches it firmly. The size field is filled for only some rows; it gives once, few, many or a size class.

V gene: TRBV30
clone size: once
J gene: TRBJ1-2
D gene: NA
CDR3 protein: CAWRSQGSNYGYTF
CDR3 DNA: TGTGCCTGGAGGTCACAGGGCTCTAACTATGGCTACACCTTC

V gene: TRBV10-3
clone size: NA
J gene: TRBJ2-7
D gene: TRBD2
CDR3 protein: CAISDFTSGASYEQYF
CDR3 DNA: TGTGCCATCAGTGACTTTACTAGCGGGGCCTCCTACGAGCAGTACTTC

V gene: TRBV6-5
clone size: NA
J gene: TRBJ2-2
D gene: NA
CDR3 protein: CASTLRGSNTGELFF
CDR3 DNA: TGTGCCAGCACCCTTAGGGGTTCGAACACCGGGGAGCTGTTTTTT

V gene: TRBV7-9
clone size: NA
J gene: TRBJ2-7
D gene: NA
CDR3 protein: CASSLLGGEQYF
CDR3 DNA: TGTGCCAGCAGCTTATTAGGGGGCGAGCAGTACTTC

V gene: TRBV18
clone size: NA
J gene: TRBJ1-1
D gene: NA
CDR3 protein: CASSPPRAGGANTEAFF
CDR3 DNA: TGTGCCAGCTCACCACCCCGGGCCGGGGGGGCGAACACTGAAGCTTTCTTT

V gene: TRBV6-4
clone size: NA
J gene: TRBJ2-1
D gene: NA
CDR3 protein: CASSLESGNEQFF
CDR3 DNA: TGTGCCAGCAGCCTGGAGTCTGGGAATGAGCAGTTCTTC

V gene: TRBV18
clone size: NA
J gene: TRBJ1-5
D gene: NA
CDR3 protein: CASSLGADQPQHF
CDR3 DNA: TGTGCCAGCTCACTGGGGGCCGATCAGCCCCAGCATTTT

V gene: TRBV18
clone size: NA
J gene: TRBJ1-1
D gene: TRBD1
CDR3 protein: CASSPPGQGGTEAFF
CDR3 DNA: TGTGCCAGCTCACCGCCCGGACAGGGCGGGACTGAAGCTTTCTTT

V gene: TRBV6-6
clone size: NA
J gene: TRBJ1-1
D gene: TRBD1
CDR3 protein: CASSSQGGNTEAFF
CDR3 DNA: TGTGCCAGCAGTTCCCAGGGGGGGAACACTGAAGCTTTCTTT

V gene: TRBV4-3
clone size: NA
J gene: TRBJ2-3
D gene: NA
CDR3 protein: CASSLGLGTDTQYF
CDR3 DNA: TGCGCCAGCAGTCTCGGGTTGGGCACAGATACGCAGTATTTT

V gene: TRBV18
clone size: NA
J gene: TRBJ1-5
D gene: TRBD1
CDR3 protein: CASSRTGNQPQHF
CDR3 DNA: TGTGCCAGCTCCCGGACAGGGAATCAGCCCCAGCATTTT

V gene: TRBV6-5
clone size: NA
J gene: TRBJ2-1
D gene: TRBD2
CDR3 protein: CASSKGLAWNEQFF
CDR3 DNA: TGTGCCAGCAGTAAGGGACTAGCGTGGAATGAGCAGTTCTTC

V gene: TRBV6-1
clone size: NA
J gene: TRBJ2-1
D gene: TRBD1
CDR3 protein: CASSPNRGYNEQFF
CDR3 DNA: TGTGCCAGCAGCCCAAACAGGGGCTACAATGAGCAGTTCTTC

V gene: TRBV7-8
clone size: NA
J gene: TRBJ2-5
D gene: TRBD2
CDR3 protein: CASSMPGLAVYQYF
CDR3 DNA: TGTGCCAGCAGCATGCCGGGACTAGCGGTCTACCAGTACTTC

V gene: TRBV5-5
clone size: NA
J gene: TRBJ2-7
D gene: TRBD2
CDR3 protein: CASSLVTSGVYEQYF
CDR3 DNA: TGTGCCAGCAGCTTGGTAACTAGCGGGGTGTACGAGCAGTACTTC

V gene: TRBV6-4
clone size: NA
J gene: TRBJ2-3
D gene: NA
CDR3 protein: CASSGANPSTDTQYF
CDR3 DNA: TGTGCCAGCAGTGGGGCTAACCCTAGCACAGATACGCAGTATTTT

V gene: TRBV5-1
clone size: once
J gene: TRBJ1-2
D gene: NA
CDR3 protein: CASSRTQEGYGYTF
CDR3 DNA: TGCGCCAGCAGCCGGACTCAAGAGGGCTATGGCTACACCTTC

V gene: TRBV5-6
clone size: once
J gene: TRBJ1-2
D gene: NA
CDR3 protein: CASSSRGFGYTF
CDR3 DNA: TGTGCCAGCAGCAGTCGAGGGTTTGGCTACACCTTC

V gene: TRBV10-3
clone size: few
J gene: TRBJ2-1
D gene: NA
CDR3 protein: CAISEGPQGPDEQFF
CDR3 DNA: TGTGCCATCAGTGAAGGTCCCCAGGGTCCGGATGAGCAGTTCTTC

V gene: TRBV2
clone size: NA
J gene: TRBJ2-7
D gene: NA
CDR3 protein: CASMEDAASYEQYF
CDR3 DNA: TGTGCCAGCATGGAGGACGCGGCCTCCTACGAGCAGTACTTC

V gene: TRBV6-5
clone size: NA
J gene: TRBJ1-1
D gene: NA
CDR3 protein: CASSNKQGTEAFF
CDR3 DNA: TGTGCCAGCAGTAATAAACAGGGAACTGAAGCTTTCTTT

V gene: TRBV19
clone size: NA
J gene: TRBJ2-1
D gene: TRBD2
CDR3 protein: CASSRTSGTYNEQFF
CDR3 DNA: TGTGCCAGTAGCCGGACTAGCGGGACCTACAATGAGCAGTTCTTC

V gene: TRBV30
clone size: NA
J gene: TRBJ1-2
D gene: TRBD1
CDR3 protein: CAWSPHRGPLYGYTF
CDR3 DNA: TGTGCCTGGAGTCCACACAGGGGCCCTCTCTATGGCTACACCTTC

V gene: TRBV23-1
clone size: NA
J gene: TRBJ1-2
D gene: NA
CDR3 protein: CASSYPGKSYGYTF
CDR3 DNA: TGCGCCAGCAGTTACCCAGGGAAGAGCTATGGCTACACCTTC

V gene: TRBV7-2
clone size: NA
J gene: TRBJ1-2
D gene: NA
CDR3 protein: CASSWDSF
CDR3 DNA: TGTGCCAGCAGCTGGGACTCCTTC

V gene: TRBV7-2
clone size: NA
J gene: TRBJ2-7
D gene: TRBD2
CDR3 protein: CASSAGTSGKDEQYF
CDR3 DNA: TGTGCCAGCAGCGCAGGGACTAGCGGGAAGGACGAGCAGTACTTC

V gene: TRBV7-9
clone size: once
J gene: TRBJ2-5
D gene: TRBD2
CDR3 protein: CASSPDGTSGEETQYF
CDR3 DNA: TGTGCCAGCAGCCCCGATGGGACTAGCGGAGAAGAGACCCAGTACTTC

V gene: TRBV28
clone size: NA
J gene: TRBJ1-2
D gene: NA
CDR3 protein: CASISVDYGYTF
CDR3 DNA: TGTGCCAGCATCTCAGTGGACTATGGCTACACCTTC

V gene: TRBV29-1
clone size: NA
J gene: TRBJ1-3
D gene: TRBD1
CDR3 protein: CSVEWTGGNTIYF
CDR3 DNA: TGCAGCGTTGAATGGACAGGGGGAAACACCATATATTTT

V gene: TRBV2
clone size: NA
J gene: TRBJ1-5
D gene: NA
CDR3 protein: CASSEEGGIANQPQHF
CDR3 DNA: TGTGCCAGCAGTGAAGAGGGAGGGATCGCAAATCAGCCCCAGCATTTT

V gene: TRBV7-2
clone size: NA
J gene: TRBJ1-4
D gene: TRBD1
CDR3 protein: CASSPDRGSNEKLFF
CDR3 DNA: TGTGCCAGCAGCCCCGACAGGGGCTCTAATGAAAAACTGTTTTTT

V gene: TRBV9
clone size: NA
J gene: TRBJ2-5
D gene: NA
CDR3 protein: CASSVGRAKETQYF
CDR3 DNA: TGTGCCAGCAGCGTAGGGAGGGCCAAAGAGACCCAGTACTTC

V gene: TRBV5-1
clone size: NA
J gene: TRBJ2-5
D gene: TRBD2
CDR3 protein: CASSSGLAEISQETQYF
CDR3 DNA: TGCGCCAGCAGCTCGGGACTAGCGGAGATCAGCCAAGAGACCCAGTACTTC

V gene: TRBV4-1
clone size: NA
J gene: TRBJ1-4
D gene: NA
CDR3 protein: CASSQGQGTEKLFF
CDR3 DNA: TGCGCCAGCAGCCAAGGGCAGGGAACGGAAAAACTGTTTTTT

V gene: TRBV5-6
clone size: NA
J gene: TRBJ2-3
D gene: NA
CDR3 protein: CASSYTTDTQYF
CDR3 DNA: TGTGCCAGCAGCTACACCACAGATACGCAGTATTTT

V gene: TRBV19
clone size: NA
J gene: TRBJ2-3
D gene: NA
CDR3 protein: CASSLDNSRTDTQYF
CDR3 DNA: TGTGCCAGTAGCCTTGACAACTCTCGCACAGATACGCAGTATTTT

V gene: TRBV28
clone size: NA
J gene: TRBJ1-2
D gene: TRBD1
CDR3 protein: CASSEGQRGYTF
CDR3 DNA: TGTGCCAGCAGTGAGGGACAGCGAGGCTACACCTTC

V gene: TRBV7-2
clone size: NA
J gene: TRBJ2-3
D gene: TRBD2
CDR3 protein: CASSITGRGMGHF
CDR3 DNA: TGTGCCAGCAGCATAACCGGGAGGGGGATGGGACATTTT

V gene: TRBV7-9
clone size: NA
J gene: TRBJ2-7
D gene: TRBD2
CDR3 protein: CASSSVAGESSYEQYF
CDR3 DNA: TGTGCCAGCAGCTCAGTAGCGGGGGAAAGCTCCTACGAGCAGTACTTC

V gene: TRBV6-6
clone size: NA
J gene: TRBJ2-7
D gene: TRBD1
CDR3 protein: CASRSGTGVQYEQYF
CDR3 DNA: TGTGCCAGCAGATCCGGGACAGGGGTTCAATACGAGCAGTACTTC

V gene: TRBV5-1
clone size: NA
J gene: TRBJ2-1
D gene: TRBD2
CDR3 protein: CASSSASGRYNEQFF
CDR3 DNA: TGCGCCAGCAGCTCCGCTAGCGGCCGCTACAATGAGCAGTTCTTC

V gene: TRBV10-3
clone size: NA
J gene: TRBJ1-4
D gene: NA
CDR3 protein: CAISESPQNNEKLFF
CDR3 DNA: TGTGCCATCAGTGAGTCCCCCCAGAATAATGAAAAACTGTTTTTT

V gene: TRBV19
clone size: NA
J gene: TRBJ2-1
D gene: NA
CDR3 protein: CASSIGETTYNEQFF
CDR3 DNA: TGTGCCAGTAGTATTGGGGAGACGACCTACAATGAGCAGTTCTTC

V gene: TRBV27
clone size: NA
J gene: TRBJ2-7
D gene: TRBD1
CDR3 protein: CASSLTRDRASYEQYF
CDR3 DNA: TGTGCCAGCAGTTTAACCCGGGACAGGGCTTCCTACGAGCAGTACTTC

V gene: TRBV6-6
clone size: NA
J gene: TRBJ1-2
D gene: NA
CDR3 protein: CASSSRAGWYGYTF
CDR3 DNA: TGTGCCAGCAGTTCGAGGGCAGGATGGTATGGCTACACCTTC

V gene: TRBV7-2
clone size: NA
J gene: TRBJ1-5
D gene: NA
CDR3 protein: CASSPTANSNQPQHF
CDR3 DNA: TGTGCCAGCAGCCCGACAGCGAATAGCAATCAGCCCCAGCATTTT

V gene: TRBV2
clone size: NA
J gene: TRBJ1-4
D gene: TRBD1
CDR3 protein: CASSDEGASVEKLFF
CDR3 DNA: TGTGCCAGCAGTGATGAGGGGGCGAGTGTTGAAAAACTGTTTTTT

V gene: TRBV9
clone size: NA
J gene: TRBJ2-7
D gene: TRBD2
CDR3 protein: CASSLGLAGYEQYF
CDR3 DNA: TGTGCCAGCAGCCTCGGACTAGCGGGGTACGAGCAGTACTTC

V gene: TRBV5-1
clone size: NA
J gene: TRBJ2-7
D gene: TRBD1
CDR3 protein: CASSGTGTDSYEQYF
CDR3 DNA: TGCGCCAGCAGCGGAACCGGGACAGACTCCTACGAGCAGTACTTC

V gene: TRBV18
clone size: NA
J gene: TRBJ1-1
D gene: TRBD1
CDR3 protein: CASSPVYGTGPSNTEAFF
CDR3 DNA: TGTGCCAGCTCACCAGTTTACGGGACAGGGCCTAGTAACACTGAAGCTTTCTTT

V gene: TRBV9
clone size: NA
J gene: TRBJ2-6
D gene: NA
CDR3 protein: CASSSASGRGVGGANVLTF
CDR3 DNA: TGTGCCAGCAGCTCGGCGAGCGGCAGGGGGGTGGGTGGGGCCAACGTCCTGACTTTC

V gene: TRBV30
clone size: once
J gene: TRBJ2-3
D gene: NA
CDR3 protein: CAWSAEDTQYF
CDR3 DNA: TGTGCCTGGAGTGCCGAGGATACGCAGTATTTT

V gene: TRBV18
clone size: NA
J gene: TRBJ2-5
D gene: TRBD1
CDR3 protein: CASSPGQGIWETQYF
CDR3 DNA: TGTGCCAGCTCACCGGGACAGGGGATTTGGGAGACCCAGTACTTC

V gene: TRBV29-1
clone size: NA
J gene: TRBJ2-7
D gene: NA
CDR3 protein: CSVGGVHEQYF
CDR3 DNA: TGCAGCGTTGGGGGGGTCCACGAGCAGTACTTC

V gene: TRBV6-6
clone size: NA
J gene: TRBJ2-5
D gene: TRBD2
CDR3 protein: CASSYGLAGPETQYF
CDR3 DNA: TGTGCCAGCAGTTACGGACTAGCGGGCCCCGAGACCCAGTACTTC

V gene: TRBV6-1
clone size: NA
J gene: TRBJ2-5
D gene: TRBD2
CDR3 protein: CASRLAGGPETQYF
CDR3 DNA: TGTGCCAGCAGACTAGCGGGGGGGCCAGAGACCCAGTACTTC

V gene: TRBV5-1
clone size: few
J gene: TRBJ2-5
D gene: TRBD2
CDR3 protein: CASSPGLAGGTQETQYF
CDR3 DNA: TGCGCCAGCAGCCCCGGACTAGCGGGAGGGACACAAGAGACCCAGTACTTC